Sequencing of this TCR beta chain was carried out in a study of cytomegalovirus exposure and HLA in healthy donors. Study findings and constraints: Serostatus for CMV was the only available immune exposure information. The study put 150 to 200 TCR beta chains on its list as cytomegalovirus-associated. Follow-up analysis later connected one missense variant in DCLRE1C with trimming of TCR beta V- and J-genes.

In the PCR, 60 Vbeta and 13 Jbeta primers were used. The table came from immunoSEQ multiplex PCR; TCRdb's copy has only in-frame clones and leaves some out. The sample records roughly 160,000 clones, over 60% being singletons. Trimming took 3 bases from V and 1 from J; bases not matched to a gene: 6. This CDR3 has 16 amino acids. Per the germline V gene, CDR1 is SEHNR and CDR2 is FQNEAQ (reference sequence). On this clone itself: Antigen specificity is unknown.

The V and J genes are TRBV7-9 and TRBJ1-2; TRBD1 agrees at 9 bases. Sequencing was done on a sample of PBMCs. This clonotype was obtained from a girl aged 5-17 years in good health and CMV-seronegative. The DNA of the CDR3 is TGTGCCAGCAGCTTTGGGACAGGGCAATATAACTATGGCTACACCTTC. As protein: CASSFGTGQYNYGYTF.